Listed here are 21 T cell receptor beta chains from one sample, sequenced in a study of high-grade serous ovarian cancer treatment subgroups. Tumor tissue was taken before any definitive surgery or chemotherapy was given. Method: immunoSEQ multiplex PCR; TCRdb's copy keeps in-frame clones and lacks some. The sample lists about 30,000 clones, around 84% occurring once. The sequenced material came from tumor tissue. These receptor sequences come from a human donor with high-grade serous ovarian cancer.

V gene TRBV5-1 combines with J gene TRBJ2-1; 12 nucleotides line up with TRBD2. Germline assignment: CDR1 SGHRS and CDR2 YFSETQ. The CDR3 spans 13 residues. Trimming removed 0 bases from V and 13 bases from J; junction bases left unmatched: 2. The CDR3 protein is CASSLGLAGDQFF. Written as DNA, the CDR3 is TGCGCCAGCAGCTTGGGACTAGCGGGAGATCAGTTCTTC.

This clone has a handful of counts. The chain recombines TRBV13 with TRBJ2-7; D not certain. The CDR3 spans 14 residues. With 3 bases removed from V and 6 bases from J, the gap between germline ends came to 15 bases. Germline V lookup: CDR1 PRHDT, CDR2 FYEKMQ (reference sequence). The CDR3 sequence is CASSLLTGISEQYF. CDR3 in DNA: TGTGCCAGCAGCTTGCTGACTGGCATATCCGAGCAGTACTTC. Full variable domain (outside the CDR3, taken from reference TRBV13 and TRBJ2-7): AAGVIQSPRHLIKEKRETATLKCYPIPRHDTVYWYQQGPGQDPQFLISFYEKMQSDKGSIPDRFSAQQFSDYHSELNMSSLELGDSALYFCASSLLTGISEQYFGPGTRLTVT.

As DNA, the CDR3 is TGTGCCAGCAGCTCCCCGGGGAAGGGAGGTTTAGATACGCAGTATTTT. This gives the protein CASSSPGKGGLDTQYF. The rearrangement joins TRBV28 to TRBJ2-3, with D possibly TRBD2 on 6 matching bases. This CDR3 spans 16 amino acids. Trimming removed 6 bases from V and 5 bases from J, with 21 bases in between. Germline loops: CDR1 MDHEN, CDR2 SYDVKM.

CDR3 DNA sequence: TGTGCCAGCAGTTTGTCCTCCGGGACAGGGCTGTTTTCACCCCTCCACTTT. This codes for CASSLSSGTGLFSPLHF. The rearrangement links TRBV27 to TRBJ1-6; TRBD1 matches 9 bases. Germline V CDR1 and CDR2: MNHEY, SMNVEV (reference sequence). The CDR3 is 17 amino acids. The V segment lost 3 bases and the J segment 9 bases; nucleotides outside the gene matches: 12.

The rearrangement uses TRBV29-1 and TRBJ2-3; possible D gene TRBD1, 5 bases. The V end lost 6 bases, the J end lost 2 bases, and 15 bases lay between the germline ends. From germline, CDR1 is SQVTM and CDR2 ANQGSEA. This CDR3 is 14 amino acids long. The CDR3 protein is CSVRQSSVTDTQYF. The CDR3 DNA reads TGCAGCGTCCGACAGTCTTCGGTCACAGATACGCAGTATTTT.

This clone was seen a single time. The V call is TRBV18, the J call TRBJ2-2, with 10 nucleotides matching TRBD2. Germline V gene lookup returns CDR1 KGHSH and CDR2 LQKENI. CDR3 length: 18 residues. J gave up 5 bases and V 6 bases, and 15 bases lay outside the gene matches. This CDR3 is CASSDTPGLAENTGELFF. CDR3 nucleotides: TGTGCCAGCTCCGACACCCCCGGACTAGCGGAGAATACCGGGGAGCTGTTTTTT.

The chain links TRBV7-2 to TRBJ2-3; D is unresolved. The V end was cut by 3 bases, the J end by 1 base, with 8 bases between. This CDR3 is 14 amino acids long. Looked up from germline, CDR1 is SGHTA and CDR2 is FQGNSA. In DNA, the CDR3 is TGTGCCAGCAGCTTCGCGAGCCGCACAGATACGCAGTATTTT. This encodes CASSFASRTDTQYF.

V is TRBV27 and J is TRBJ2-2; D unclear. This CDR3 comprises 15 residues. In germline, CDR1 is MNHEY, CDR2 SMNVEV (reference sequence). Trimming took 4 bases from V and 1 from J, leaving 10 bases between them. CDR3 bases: TGTGCCAGCAGTTCTACATTAAAGAACACCGGGGAGCTGTTTTTT. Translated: CASSSTLKNTGELFF.

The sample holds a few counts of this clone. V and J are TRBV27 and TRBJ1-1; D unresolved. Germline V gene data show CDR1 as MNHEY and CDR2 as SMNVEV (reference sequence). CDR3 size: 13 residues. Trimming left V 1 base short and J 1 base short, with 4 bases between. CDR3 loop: CASSLWRNTEAFF. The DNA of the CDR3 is TGTGCCAGCAGTTTATGGAGGAACACTGAAGCTTTCTTT.

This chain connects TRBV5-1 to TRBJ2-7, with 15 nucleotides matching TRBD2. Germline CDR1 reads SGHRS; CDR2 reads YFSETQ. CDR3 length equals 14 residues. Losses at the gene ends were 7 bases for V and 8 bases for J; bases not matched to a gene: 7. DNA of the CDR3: TGCGCCAGCCACTCGGGACTAGCGGGGGGACAGCAGTACTTC. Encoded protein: CASHSGLAGGQQYF.

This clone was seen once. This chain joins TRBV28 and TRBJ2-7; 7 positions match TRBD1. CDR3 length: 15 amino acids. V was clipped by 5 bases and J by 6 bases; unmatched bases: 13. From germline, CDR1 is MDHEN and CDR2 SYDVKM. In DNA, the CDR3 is TGTGCCAGCAGTCAACGGACAGGCGCGAGGCTCGAGCAGTACTTC. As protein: CASSQRTGARLEQYF.

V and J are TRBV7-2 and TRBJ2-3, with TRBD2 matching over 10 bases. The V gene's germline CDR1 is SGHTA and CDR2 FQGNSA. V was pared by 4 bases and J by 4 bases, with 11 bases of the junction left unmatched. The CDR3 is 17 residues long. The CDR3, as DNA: TGTGCCAGCAGCTCCTTCCTTACTAGCGGGATGTCAGATACGCAGTATTTT. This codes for CASSSFLTSGMSDTQYF.

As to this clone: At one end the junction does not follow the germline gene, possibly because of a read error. Here the CDR3 DNA reads TGTGCCAGCAGCCAAGGGACTACTGGAGCTTTCTTT. Its protein product is CASSQGTTGAFF. This sequence joins TRBV4-2 and TRBJ1-1, with D uncertain. The CDR3 is made up of 12 amino acids. Germline CDR1 LGHNA, CDR2 YNFKEQ.

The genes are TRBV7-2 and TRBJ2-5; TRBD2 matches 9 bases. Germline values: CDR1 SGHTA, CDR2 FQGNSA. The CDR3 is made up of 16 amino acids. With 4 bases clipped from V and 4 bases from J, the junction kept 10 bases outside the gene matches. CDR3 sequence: CASSSFPSGTGETQYF. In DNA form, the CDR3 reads TGTGCCAGCAGCTCATTCCCTAGCGGGACTGGAGAGACCCAGTACTTC.

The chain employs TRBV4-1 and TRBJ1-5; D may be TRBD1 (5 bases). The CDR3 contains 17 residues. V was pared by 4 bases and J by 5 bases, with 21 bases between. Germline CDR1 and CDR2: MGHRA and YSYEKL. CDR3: CASSPKFPRALYQPQHF. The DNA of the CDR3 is TGCGCCAGCAGCCCCAAATTCCCCAGGGCTCTCTATCAGCCCCAGCATTTT.

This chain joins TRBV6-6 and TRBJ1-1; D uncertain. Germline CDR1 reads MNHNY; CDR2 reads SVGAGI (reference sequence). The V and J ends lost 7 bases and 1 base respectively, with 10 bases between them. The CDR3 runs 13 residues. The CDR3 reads CASTLTSNTEAFF. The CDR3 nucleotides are TGTGCCAGCACCCTTACATCGAACACTGAAGCTTTCTTT.

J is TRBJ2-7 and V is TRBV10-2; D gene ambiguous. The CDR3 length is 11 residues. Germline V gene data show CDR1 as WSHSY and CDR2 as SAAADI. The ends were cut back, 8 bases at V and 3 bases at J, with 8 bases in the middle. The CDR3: CASLSSYEQYF. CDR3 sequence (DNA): TGCGCCAGCCTCAGCAGCTACGAGCAGTACTTC.

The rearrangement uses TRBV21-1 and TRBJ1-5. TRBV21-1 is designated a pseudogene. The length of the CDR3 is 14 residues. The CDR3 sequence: CASAKGQGDQPQHF. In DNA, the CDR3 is TGTGCCAGCGCCAAAGGGCAGGGAGACCAGCCCCAGCATTTT.

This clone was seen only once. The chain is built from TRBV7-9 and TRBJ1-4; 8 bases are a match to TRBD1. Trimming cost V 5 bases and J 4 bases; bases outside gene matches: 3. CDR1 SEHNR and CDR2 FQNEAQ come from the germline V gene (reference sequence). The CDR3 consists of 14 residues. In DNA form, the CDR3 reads TGTGCCAGCAGCGTGGGACAGGATAATGAAAAACTGTTTTTT. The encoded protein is CASSVGQDNEKLFF.

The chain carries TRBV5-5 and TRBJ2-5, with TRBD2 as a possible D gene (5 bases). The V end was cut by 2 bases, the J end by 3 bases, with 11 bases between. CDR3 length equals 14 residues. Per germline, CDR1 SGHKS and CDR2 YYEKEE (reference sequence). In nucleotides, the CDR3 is TGTGCCAGCAGCTTAGGCGGACTTAAAGAGACCCAGTACTTC. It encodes CASSLGGLKETQYF.

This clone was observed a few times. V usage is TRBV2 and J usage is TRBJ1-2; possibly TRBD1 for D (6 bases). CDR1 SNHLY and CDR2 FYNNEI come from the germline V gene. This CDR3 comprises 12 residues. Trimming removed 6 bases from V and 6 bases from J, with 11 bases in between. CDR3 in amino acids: CASRQGMNGYTF. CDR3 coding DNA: TGTGCCAGCAGACAGGGCATGAATGGCTACACCTTC.